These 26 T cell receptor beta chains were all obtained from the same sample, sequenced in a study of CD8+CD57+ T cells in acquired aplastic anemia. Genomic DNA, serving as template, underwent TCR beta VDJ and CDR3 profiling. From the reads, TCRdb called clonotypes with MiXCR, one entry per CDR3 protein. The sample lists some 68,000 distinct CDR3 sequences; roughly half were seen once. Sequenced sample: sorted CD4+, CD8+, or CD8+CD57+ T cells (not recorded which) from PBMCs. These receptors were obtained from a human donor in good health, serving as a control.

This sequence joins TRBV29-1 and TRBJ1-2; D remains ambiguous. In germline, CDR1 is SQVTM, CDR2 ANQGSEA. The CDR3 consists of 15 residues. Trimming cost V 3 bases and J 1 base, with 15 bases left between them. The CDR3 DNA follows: TGCAGCGTTGACCCACGACCGATCTTTAACTATGGCTACACCTTC. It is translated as CSVDPRPIFNYGYTF.

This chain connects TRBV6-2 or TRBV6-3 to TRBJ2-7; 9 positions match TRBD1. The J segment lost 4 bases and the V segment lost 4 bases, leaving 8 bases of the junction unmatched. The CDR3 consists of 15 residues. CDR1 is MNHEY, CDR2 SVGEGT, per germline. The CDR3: CASSSPGTGLYEQYF. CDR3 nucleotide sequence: TGTGCCAGCAGTTCCCCCGGGACAGGGTTGTACGAGCAGTACTTC.

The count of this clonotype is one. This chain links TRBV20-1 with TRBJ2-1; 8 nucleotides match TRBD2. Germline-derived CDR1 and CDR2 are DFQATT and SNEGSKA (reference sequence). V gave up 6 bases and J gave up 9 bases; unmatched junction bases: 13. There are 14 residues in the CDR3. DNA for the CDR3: TGCAGTGCGGGAACTAGCGGATCCTGCAGTGAGCAGTTCTTC. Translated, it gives CSAGTSGSCSEQFF.

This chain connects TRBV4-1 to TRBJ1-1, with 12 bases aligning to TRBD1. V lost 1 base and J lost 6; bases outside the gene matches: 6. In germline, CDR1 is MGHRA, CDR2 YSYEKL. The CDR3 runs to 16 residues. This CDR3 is CASSQAGTGGSAEAFF. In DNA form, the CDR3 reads TGCGCCAGCAGCCAAGCGGGGACAGGGGGCTCAGCTGAAGCTTTCTTT.

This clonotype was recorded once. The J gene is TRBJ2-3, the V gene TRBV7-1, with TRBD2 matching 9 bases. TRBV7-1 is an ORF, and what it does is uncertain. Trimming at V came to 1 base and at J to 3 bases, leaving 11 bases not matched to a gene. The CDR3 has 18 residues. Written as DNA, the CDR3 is TGTGCCAGCAGCTCAGTTGTTGCGGGAGGGGGAATGACAGATACGCAGTATTTT. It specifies CASSSVVAGGGMTDTQYF.

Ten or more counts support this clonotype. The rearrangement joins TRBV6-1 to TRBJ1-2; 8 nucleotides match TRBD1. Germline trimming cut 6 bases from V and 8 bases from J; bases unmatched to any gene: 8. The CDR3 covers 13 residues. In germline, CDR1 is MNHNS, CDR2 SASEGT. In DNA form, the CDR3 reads TGTGCCAGCAGGGCAGGGGGCTTCTACGGCTACACCTTC. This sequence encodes CASRAGGFYGYTF.

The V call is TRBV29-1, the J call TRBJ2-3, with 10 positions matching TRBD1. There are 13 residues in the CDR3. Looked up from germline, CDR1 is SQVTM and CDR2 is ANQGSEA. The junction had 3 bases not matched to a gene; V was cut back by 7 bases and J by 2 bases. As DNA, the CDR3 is TGCAGCGCGGGACAGGGGTCCACAGATACGCAGTATTTT. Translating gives CSAGQGSTDTQYF.

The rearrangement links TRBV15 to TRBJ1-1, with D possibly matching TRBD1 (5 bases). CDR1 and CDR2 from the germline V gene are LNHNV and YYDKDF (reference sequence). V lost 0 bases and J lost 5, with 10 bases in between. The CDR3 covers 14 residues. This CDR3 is CATSRDQSGTEAFF. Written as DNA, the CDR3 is TGTGCCACCAGCAGAGATCAGTCAGGGACTGAAGCTTTCTTT.

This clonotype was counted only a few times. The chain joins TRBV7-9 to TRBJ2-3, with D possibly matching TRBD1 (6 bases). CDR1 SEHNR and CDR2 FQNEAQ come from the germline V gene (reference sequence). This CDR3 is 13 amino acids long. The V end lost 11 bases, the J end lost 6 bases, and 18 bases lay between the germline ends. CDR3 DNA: TGTGCCCGCGCAGGACAGTCGCAGGATACGCAGTATTTT. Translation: CARAGQSQDTQYF. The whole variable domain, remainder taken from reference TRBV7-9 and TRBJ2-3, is DTGVSQNPRHKITKRGQNVTFRCDPISEHNRLYWYRQTLGQGPEFLTYFQNEAQLEKSRLLSDRFSAERPKGSFSTLEIQRTEQGDSAMYLCARAGQSQDTQYFGPGTRLTVL.

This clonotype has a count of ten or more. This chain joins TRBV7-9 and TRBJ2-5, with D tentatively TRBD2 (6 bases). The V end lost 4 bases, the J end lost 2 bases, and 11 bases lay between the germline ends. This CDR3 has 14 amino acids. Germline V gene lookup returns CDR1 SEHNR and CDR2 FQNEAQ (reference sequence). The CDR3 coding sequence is TGTGCCAGCAGCTCGGGGACTGTTCAAGAGACCCAGTACTTC. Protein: CASSSGTVQETQYF.

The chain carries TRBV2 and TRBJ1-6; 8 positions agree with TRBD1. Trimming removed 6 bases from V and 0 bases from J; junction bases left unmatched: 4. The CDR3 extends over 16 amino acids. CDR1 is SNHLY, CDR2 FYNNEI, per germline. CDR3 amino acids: CASRGDRSSYNSPLHF. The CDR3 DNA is TGTGCCAGCAGGGGGGACAGGAGCTCCTATAATTCACCCCTCCACTTT.

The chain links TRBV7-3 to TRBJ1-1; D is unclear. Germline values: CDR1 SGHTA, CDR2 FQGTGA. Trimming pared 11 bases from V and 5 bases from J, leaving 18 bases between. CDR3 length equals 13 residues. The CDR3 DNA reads TGTGCCTGGAGTGTCCAGTTGGGGACTGAAGCTTTCTTT. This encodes CAWSVQLGTEAFF.

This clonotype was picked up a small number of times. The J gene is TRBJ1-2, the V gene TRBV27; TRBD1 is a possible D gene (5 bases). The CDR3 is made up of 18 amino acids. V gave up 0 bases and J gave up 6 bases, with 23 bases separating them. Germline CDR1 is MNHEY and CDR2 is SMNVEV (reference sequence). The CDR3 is CASSLSFGGGSGTDGYTF. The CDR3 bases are TGTGCCAGCAGTTTATCGTTTGGGGGGGGTTCGGGGACGGATGGCTACACCTTC.

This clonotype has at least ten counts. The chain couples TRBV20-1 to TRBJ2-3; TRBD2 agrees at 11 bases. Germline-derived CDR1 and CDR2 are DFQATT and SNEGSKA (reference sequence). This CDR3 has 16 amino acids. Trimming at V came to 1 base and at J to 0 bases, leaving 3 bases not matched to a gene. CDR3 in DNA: TGCAGTGCTAGAGTCCGACTAGCGGGGAGCACAGATACGCAGTATTTT. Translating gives CSARVRLAGSTDTQYF.

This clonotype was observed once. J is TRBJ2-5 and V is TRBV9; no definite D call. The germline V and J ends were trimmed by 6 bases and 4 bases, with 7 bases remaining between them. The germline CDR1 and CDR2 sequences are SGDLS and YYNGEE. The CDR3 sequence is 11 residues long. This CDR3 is CASTLGETQYF. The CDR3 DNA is TGTGCCAGCACCCTCGGAGAGACCCAGTACTTC.

The CDR3 here is CATSRDMNTEAFF. The CDR3 nucleotides read TGTGCCACCAGCAGAGATATGAACACTGAAGCTTTCTTT. The chain is built from TRBV15 and TRBJ1-1; the D is unclear. The V end was cut by 0 bases, the J end by 0 bases, with 2 bases between. Germline V gives CDR1 LNHNV, CDR2 YYDKDF (reference sequence). The CDR3 totals 13 residues.

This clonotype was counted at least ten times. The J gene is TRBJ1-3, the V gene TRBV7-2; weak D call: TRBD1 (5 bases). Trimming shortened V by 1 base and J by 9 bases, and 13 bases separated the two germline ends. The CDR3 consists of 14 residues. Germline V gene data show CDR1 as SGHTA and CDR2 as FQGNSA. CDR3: CASSLESGSITIYF. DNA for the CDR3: TGTGCCAGCAGCTTAGAGTCAGGGTCGATCACCATATATTTT.

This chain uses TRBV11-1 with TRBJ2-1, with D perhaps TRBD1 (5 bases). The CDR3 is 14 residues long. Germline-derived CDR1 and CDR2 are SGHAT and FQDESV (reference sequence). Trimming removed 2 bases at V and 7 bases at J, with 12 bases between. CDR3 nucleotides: TGTGCCAGCAGCTTAAGCTCCAGGGCAAATGAGCAGTTCTTC. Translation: CASSLSSRANEQFF.

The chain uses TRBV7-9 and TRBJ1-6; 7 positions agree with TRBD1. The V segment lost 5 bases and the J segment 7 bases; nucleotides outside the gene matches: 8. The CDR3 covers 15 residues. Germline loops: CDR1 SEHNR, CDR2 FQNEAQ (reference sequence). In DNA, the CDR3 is TGTGCCAGCAGCCAAGAGGGGGCGGCGAATTCACCCCTCCACTTT. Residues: CASSQEGAANSPLHF.

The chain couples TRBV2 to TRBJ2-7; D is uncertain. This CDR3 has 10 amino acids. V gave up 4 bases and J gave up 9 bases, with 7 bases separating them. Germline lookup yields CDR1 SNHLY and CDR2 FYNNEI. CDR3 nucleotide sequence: TGTGCCAGCAGTGGGACCAGGCAGTACGTC. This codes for CASSGTRQYV.

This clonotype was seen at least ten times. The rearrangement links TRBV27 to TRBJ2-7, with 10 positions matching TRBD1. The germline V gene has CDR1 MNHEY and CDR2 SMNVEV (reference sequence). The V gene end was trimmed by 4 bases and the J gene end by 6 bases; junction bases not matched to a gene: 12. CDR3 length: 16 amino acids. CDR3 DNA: TGTGCCAGCAGTTCCTACCTCGTGGGACAGGGGAGCGAGCAGTACTTC. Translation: CASSSYLVGQGSEQYF.

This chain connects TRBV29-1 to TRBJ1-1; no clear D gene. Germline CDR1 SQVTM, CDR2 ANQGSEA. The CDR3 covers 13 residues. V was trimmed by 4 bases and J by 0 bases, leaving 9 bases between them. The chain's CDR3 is CSVGVELNTEAFF. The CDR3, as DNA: TGCAGCGTTGGCGTTGAACTGAACACTGAAGCTTTCTTT.

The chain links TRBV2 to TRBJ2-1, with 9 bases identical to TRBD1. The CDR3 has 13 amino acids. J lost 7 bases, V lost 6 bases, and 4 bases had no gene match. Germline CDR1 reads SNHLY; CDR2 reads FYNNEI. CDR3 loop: CASRAGTGNEQFF. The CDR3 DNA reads TGTGCCAGCAGGGCCGGGACAGGGAATGAGCAGTTCTTC.

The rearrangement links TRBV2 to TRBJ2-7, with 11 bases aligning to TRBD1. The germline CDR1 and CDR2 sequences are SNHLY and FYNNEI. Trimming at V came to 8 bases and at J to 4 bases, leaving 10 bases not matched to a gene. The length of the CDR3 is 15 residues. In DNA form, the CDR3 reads TGTGCCAGCGGACAGGGGGCTAGCGGGACTTACGAGCAGTACGTC. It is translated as CASGQGASGTYEQYV.

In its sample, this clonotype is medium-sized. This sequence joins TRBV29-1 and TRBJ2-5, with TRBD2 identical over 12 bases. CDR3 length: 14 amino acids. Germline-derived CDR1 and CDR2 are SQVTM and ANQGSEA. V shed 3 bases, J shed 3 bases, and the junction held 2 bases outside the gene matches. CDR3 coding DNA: TGCAGCGTTGATAGACTAGCGGGAGAAGAGACCCAGTACTTC. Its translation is CSVDRLAGEETQYF. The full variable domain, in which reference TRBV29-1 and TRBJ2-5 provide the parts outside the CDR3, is SAVISQKPSRDICQRGTSLTIQCQVDSQVTMMFWYRQQPGQSLTLIATANQGSEATYESGFVIDKFPISRPNLTFSTLTVSNMSPEDSSIYLCSVDRLAGEETQYFGPGTRLLVL.

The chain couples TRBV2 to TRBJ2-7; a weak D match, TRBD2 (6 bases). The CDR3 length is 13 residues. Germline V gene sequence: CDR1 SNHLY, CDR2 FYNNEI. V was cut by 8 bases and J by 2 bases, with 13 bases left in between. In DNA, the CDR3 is TGTGCCAGCGCCCAGAGGAGGGCCTACGAGCAGTACTTC. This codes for CASAQRRAYEQYF.